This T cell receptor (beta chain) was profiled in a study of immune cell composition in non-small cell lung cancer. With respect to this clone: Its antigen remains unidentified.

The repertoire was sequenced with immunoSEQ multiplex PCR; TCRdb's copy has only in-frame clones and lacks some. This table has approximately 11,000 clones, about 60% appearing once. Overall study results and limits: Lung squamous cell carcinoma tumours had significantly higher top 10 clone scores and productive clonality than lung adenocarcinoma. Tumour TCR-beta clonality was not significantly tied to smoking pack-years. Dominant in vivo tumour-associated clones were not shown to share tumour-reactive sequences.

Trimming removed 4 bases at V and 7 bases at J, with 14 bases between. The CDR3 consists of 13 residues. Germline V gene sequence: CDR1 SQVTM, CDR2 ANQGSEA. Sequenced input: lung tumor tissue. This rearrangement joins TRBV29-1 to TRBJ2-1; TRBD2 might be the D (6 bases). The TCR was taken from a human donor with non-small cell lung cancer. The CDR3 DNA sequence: TGCAGCGTTGTATCCGGGAGTAGAAATGAGCAGTTCTTC. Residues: CSVVSGSRNEQFF.